Below are 24 T cell receptor beta chains sequenced from a single sample in a study of metastatic and nonmetastatic thyroid tumors. Patients underwent thyroid surgery, and none had received any treatment before it. With MiXCR, TCRdb called clones anew from the PCR reads. The top ten clones hold 8% to 10% of a sample with tens of thousands of clones, about 4% of them seen once. Sequencing input: blood. Source of these receptors: a female donor with papillary thyroid cancer or a benign thyroid nodule (not recorded which). Some clones in this sample may be carry-over from other donors' samples.

This clone came up many times. The V gene is TRBV11-2, the J gene TRBJ2-7; TRBD2 matches at 7 bases. Germline CDR1 and CDR2: SGHAT and FQNNGV. The CDR3 totals 14 residues. Trimming cost V 7 bases and J 3 bases; bases outside gene matches: 9. The CDR3 loop is CASMAGAQGYEQYF. CDR3 coding DNA: TGTGCCAGCATGGCGGGAGCCCAGGGCTACGAGCAGTACTTC.

This clone was observed at least ten times. Germline and junction disagree at one end, which may indicate a read error. The chain has TRBV20-1 and TRBJ2-1, with unresolved D. CDR1 and CDR2 (germline): DFQATT, SNEGSKA (reference sequence). The CDR3 has 14 amino acids. The CDR3 region is CSAGDPFWNNEQFF. The CDR3 bases are TGCAGTGCTGGAGATCCGTTTTGGAACAATGAGCAGTTCTTC.

This clone was seen at least ten times. The rearrangement joins TRBV6-1 to TRBJ1-4; the match to TRBD1 covers 8 bases. V lost 6 bases, J lost 4 bases, and 7 bases stayed unmatched. This CDR3 has 15 amino acids. Germline V gene sequence: CDR1 MNHNS, CDR2 SASEGT. Written as DNA, the CDR3 is TGTGCCAGCAGCAGACAGGGGTTGGGTAATGAAAAACTGTTTTTT. Protein product: CASSRQGLGNEKLFF.

This clone was counted a few times. A much larger clone sits a single nucleotide away, making a read error possible. The chain is built from TRBV7-9 and TRBJ2-3; unclear D gene. Looked up from germline, CDR1 is SEHNR and CDR2 is FQNEAQ (reference sequence). This CDR3 region has 12 residues. With 1 base removed from V and 14 bases from J, the gap between germline ends came to 13 bases. CDR3 loop: CASSLGRALPYF. CDR3 coding DNA: TGTGCCAGCAGCTTAGGTAGGGCACTTCCGTATTTT. Full variable domain (remainder filled in from reference TRBV7-9 and TRBJ2-3): DTGVSQNPRHKITKRGQNVTFRCDPISEHNRLYWYRQTLGQGPEFLTYFQNEAQLEKSRLLSDRFSAERPKGSFSTLEIQRTEQGDSAMYLCASSLGRALPYFGPGTRLTVL.

This clone was found many times. V and J are TRBV7-9 and TRBJ2-3, with D perhaps matching TRBD1 (6 bases). Trimming stripped 5 bases from V and 2 bases from J, with 8 bases between. CDR1 is SEHNR, CDR2 FQNEAQ, per germline (reference sequence). CDR3 length: 13 amino acids. The DNA of the CDR3 is TGTGCCAGCAGCCGGGACAACACAGATACGCAGTATTTT. Its translation is CASSRDNTDTQYF.

This clone is termed medium-sized (0.01 to 0.1%). The rearrangement links TRBV12-3 or TRBV12-4 to TRBJ2-2; 10 bases are a match to TRBD1. This CDR3 region has 14 residues. J was trimmed by 4 bases and V by 6 bases; bases with no gene match: 2. The CDR3 loop reads CASRRTGGTGELFF. Written as DNA, the CDR3 is TGTGCCAGCAGACGGACAGGGGGCACCGGGGAGCTGTTTTTT.

This clone was detected many times. The chain recombines TRBV6-5 with TRBJ2-3, with 9 bases aligning to TRBD2. The J segment lost 1 base and the V segment lost 0 bases, leaving 5 bases of the junction unmatched. The germline CDR1 and CDR2 sequences are MNHEY and SVGAGI. CDR3 length: 17 residues. CDR3 coding DNA: TGTGCCAGCAGTTACTCGAGACTAGCGGATCGCACAGATACGCAGTATTTT. Protein: CASSYSRLADRTDTQYF.

This clone was detected ten times or more. This rearrangement joins TRBV5-1 to TRBJ2-1, with TRBD2 identical over 13 bases. The V and J ends lost 6 bases and 0 bases, in that order; junction bases with no gene match: 12. The CDR3 totals 19 residues. Germline V gene sequence: CDR1 SGHRS, CDR2 YFSETQ. CDR3 nucleotide sequence: TGCGCCAGCACCCCAGTCGGGACTAGCGGGACTAGCTCCTACAATGAGCAGTTCTTC. It translates to CASTPVGTSGTSSYNEQFF.

This clone has a count of ten or more. The chain recombines TRBV25-1 with TRBJ2-1; D is unclear. CDR1 and CDR2 from the germline V gene are MGHDK and SYGVNS. Trimming cost V 3 bases and J 0 bases, with 15 bases left between them. The CDR3 has 17 residues. The CDR3 sequence is CASSDSRARSSYNEQFF. CDR3 DNA sequence: TGTGCCAGCAGTGACTCAAGGGCCAGATCCTCCTACAATGAGCAGTTCTTC.

This clone was counted ten times or more. J is TRBJ2-1 and V is TRBV29-1, with 9 bases aligning to TRBD1. V shed 4 bases, J shed 8 bases, and the junction held 9 bases outside the gene matches. Germline V gene sequence: CDR1 SQVTM, CDR2 ANQGSEA. The length of the CDR3 is 14 residues. The CDR3 spells CSVVEPGTGYEQFF. DNA of the CDR3: TGCAGCGTTGTGGAGCCAGGGACAGGGTATGAGCAGTTCTTC.

This clone was observed many times. A much bigger clone sits one base away, suggesting this may be a read error. This rearrangement joins TRBV7-3 to TRBJ1-2; D is perhaps TRBD1 (6 bases). The CDR3 has 13 amino acids. Germline V CDR1 and CDR2: SGHTA, FQGTGA. The CDR3 DNA reads TGTGCCGGCAGCCCACAGGGAGGAGAGGGCTACACCTTC. Amino acids: CAGSPQGGEGYTF.

At least ten counts were recorded for this clone. At one of its ends the junction is not consistent with the germline gene, which may arise from a read error. The chain employs TRBV19 and TRBJ2-1; D uncertain. Germline loops: CDR1 LNHDA, CDR2 SQIVND (reference sequence). The CDR3 has 13 amino acids. The CDR3 loop reads CAGSKSANTGQFF. The CDR3 DNA reads TGTGCCGGTAGTAAGTCTGCGAATACGGGGCAGTTCTTC.

There are a few counts of this clone. CDR3 amino acids: CASSYAYEAFF. CDR3 nucleotide sequence: TGTGCCAGCAGTTACGCATATGAAGCTTTCTTT. This sequence joins TRBV6-2 or TRBV6-3 and TRBJ1-1, with D uncertain. Germline-derived CDR1 and CDR2 are MNHEY and SVGEGT. The CDR3 extends over 11 amino acids. V was trimmed by 2 bases and J by 7 bases, leaving 5 bases between them.

This clone was recorded at least ten times. This chain links TRBV20-1 with TRBJ2-6, with TRBD1 matching over 9 bases. Trimming cost V 4 bases and J 0 bases; bases outside gene matches: 16. Germline lookup yields CDR1 DFQATT and CDR2 SNEGSKA (reference sequence). The CDR3 runs 20 residues. In nucleotides, the CDR3 is TGCAGTGCTACACCCGCGGACAGGGGTTTCTCGAGCTCTGGGGCCAACGTCCTGACTTTC. Translation gives CSATPADRGFSSSGANVLTF.

This clone has just a few counts. Relative to the germline gene, one junction end is altered; a read error may explain this. The chain recombines TRBV10-2 with TRBJ2-5; D remains ambiguous. Germline V lookup: CDR1 WSHSY, CDR2 SAAADI. The CDR3 has 11 amino acids. This chain's CDR3 is CASRTFETQYF. CDR3 DNA sequence: TGCGCCAGCAGAACCTTCGAGACACAGTACTTC.

This clone is medium-sized (0.01 to 0.1%) in the sample. This chain links TRBV6-1 with TRBJ2-3; 11 positions agree with TRBD2. Germline V gives CDR1 MNHNS, CDR2 SASEGT. The CDR3 length is 15 residues. The J segment lost 6 bases and the V segment lost 1 base, leaving 3 bases of the junction unmatched. The DNA of the CDR3 is TGTGCCAGCAGTGAAGTAACTAGCGGGAGTGATACGCAGTATTTT. This encodes CASSEVTSGSDTQYF.

This clone has at least ten counts. The genes are TRBV27 and TRBJ1-2, with 7 bases identical to TRBD1. Germline V CDR1 and CDR2: MNHEY, SMNVEV (reference sequence). This CDR3 has 15 residues. V trimming: 3 bases; J trimming: 0 bases; junction bases outside the gene matches: 4. In DNA, the CDR3 is TGTGCCAGCAGTTTCAGGGGGACCTCTAACTATGGCTACACCTTC. Protein product: CASSFRGTSNYGYTF.

The chain employs TRBV19 and TRBJ2-7; TRBD2 might be the D (5 bases). Per the germline V gene, CDR1 is LNHDA and CDR2 is SQIVND (reference sequence). The germline V and J ends were trimmed by 5 bases and 6 bases, with 11 bases remaining between them. This CDR3 has 12 residues. CDR3 DNA: TGTGCCAGTAGTGCCAATGGAGGCGAGCAGTACTTC. Residues: CASSANGGEQYF.

Many counts were recorded for this clone. The CDR3 region is CASSPQGGSGLFNEQFF. CDR3 sequence (DNA): TGTGCCAGCAGCCCGCAGGGGGGCAGCGGGCTATTCAATGAGCAGTTCTTC. V is TRBV7-9 and J is TRBJ2-1; tentative D call: TRBD1 (7 bases). Between the trimmed V and J ends, which lost 5 bases and 6 bases, there was a span of 23 bases. There are 17 residues in the CDR3. Germline V lookup: CDR1 SEHNR, CDR2 FQNEAQ (reference sequence).

This clone was seen many times. The gene calls are TRBV11-2 and TRBJ2-5; 7 nucleotides agree with TRBD1. This CDR3 spans 16 amino acids. Trimming cost V 1 base and J 7 bases; bases outside gene matches: 12. Germline loops: CDR1 SGHAT, CDR2 FQNNGV. The CDR3 DNA reads as TGTGCCAGCAGCTTAGTAACAGGGGCCAGGACGGGGACCCAGTACTTC. Translating gives CASSLVTGARTGTQYF.

Worth noting for this clone: This may be a read error: a much more frequent sequence differs by one nucleotide. The chain recombines TRBV6-2 or TRBV6-3 with TRBJ1-1; D possibly corresponds to TRBD1 (6 bases). This CDR3 spans 13 amino acids. The germline V gene encodes CDR1 MNHEY and CDR2 SVGEGT. The CDR3 DNA reads TGTGCCAGCGGATATGGGGGCAACACTGAATCTTTCTTT. As protein: CASGYGGNTESFF.

Ten or more counts support this clone. The chain recombines TRBV20-1 with TRBJ2-4; TRBD2 is a possible D gene (6 bases). Germline-derived CDR1 and CDR2 are DFQATT and SNEGSKA (reference sequence). CDR3 length: 14 residues. The V and J ends lost 6 bases and 1 base respectively, with 13 bases between them. The CDR3 DNA is TGCAGTGCCGTCAGTGGGGGGGCCAAAAACATTCAGTACTTC. Encoded protein: CSAVSGGAKNIQYF.

V is TRBV12-5 and J is TRBJ1-2; 7 nucleotides agree with TRBD1. V lost 1 base, J lost 4 bases, and 3 bases stayed unmatched. Germline V gene data show CDR1 as LGHNT and CDR2 as FRNRAP. This CDR3 spans 14 amino acids. CDR3 sequence reads: CASGLEQGFYGYTF. CDR3 nucleotide sequence: TGTGCTAGTGGTTTGGAACAGGGGTTCTATGGCTACACCTTC.

This clone was recorded a few times. The V and J genes are TRBV12-3 or TRBV12-4 and TRBJ2-7; no firm D call. Trimming removed 3 bases from V and 4 bases from J, with 7 bases in between. The CDR3 runs to 12 residues. As DNA, the CDR3 is TGTGCCAGCAGTTTTGGGTTGTACGAGCAGTACTTC. It encodes CASSFGLYEQYF.